Below are 25 T cell receptor beta chains sequenced from a single sample in a study of blood T cells in healthy people across ages. Combining a sample-barcoded 5' primer with a J-beta primer mix, a second PCR ran for about 7 to 11 cycles. TCRdb re-called the 5' RACE reads through MiXCR, storing one row per CDR3 protein. The sample has roughly 1,100,000 distinct CDR3 sequences, 20% to 25% seen once. These same records also appear under a second study, on T cells of mothers and their children.

Sequencing was done on a sample of blood. These receptors were obtained from a girl aged 2 to 10 in good health.

This clonotype was counted many times. The rearrangement uses TRBV7-9 and TRBJ1-4, with D maybe TRBD1 (5 bases). The CDR3 extends over 11 amino acids. Germline assignment: CDR1 SEHNR and CDR2 FQNEAQ (reference sequence). V was cut by 5 bases and J by 14 bases, with 12 bases left in between. For the CDR3, the DNA is TGTGCCAGCAGCACGGAGACAGCGCTGTTTTTT. Its protein is CASSTETALFF.

The V and J genes are TRBV7-3 and TRBJ2-5; D possibly corresponds to TRBD2 (6 bases). The end of the DNA aligns better with TRBJ2-1, so the J call may be wrong. This CDR3 spans 14 amino acids. Germline-derived CDR1 and CDR2 are SGHTA and FQGTGA. The CDR3 here is CASSLTGLHNEQFF. The CDR3 DNA sequence: TGTGCCAGCAGCTTAACGGGACTCCACAATGAGCAGTTCTTC.

This chain links TRBV28 with TRBJ2-3; D uncertain. Trimming cost V 4 bases and J 4 bases, with 6 bases left between them. The CDR3 loop spans 12 amino acids. CDR1 is MDHEN, CDR2 SYDVKM, per germline. The CDR3 DNA reads as TGTGCCAGCAGTTGGGATCCAGATACGCAGTATTTT. Translating it yields CASSWDPDTQYF.

This clonotype has only a few counts. The chain uses TRBV27 and TRBJ1-1; D is undetermined. The length of the CDR3 is 14 residues. Germline V gives CDR1 MNHEY, CDR2 SMNVEV (reference sequence). Trimming took 4 bases from V and 1 from J, leaving 10 bases between them. CDR3 sequence: CASSSASANTEAFF. CDR3 sequence (DNA): TGTGCCAGCAGTTCCGCTTCGGCGAACACTGAAGCTTTCTTT.

The chain combines TRBV7-9 with TRBJ2-1; 11 positions match TRBD2. The V gene end was trimmed by 6 bases and the J gene end by 3 bases; junction bases not matched to a gene: 4. CDR3 length: 15 residues. Germline V gene data show CDR1 as SEHNR and CDR2 as FQNEAQ (reference sequence). Here the CDR3 DNA reads TGTGCCAGCAGGCTTACTAGCGGGAGCTACAATGAGCAGTTCTTC. This codes for CASRLTSGSYNEQFF.

The chain combines TRBV12-3 or TRBV12-4 with TRBJ2-5, with TRBD2 matching over 10 bases. The CDR3 consists of 14 residues. V dropped 7 bases and J dropped 5; count of bases not matched to a gene: 7. CDR3 sequence (DNA): TGTGCCAGCAACTTGGGACTAGCGAGGGAGACCCAGTACTTC. It specifies CASNLGLARETQYF.

This clonotype occurred a few times. The CDR3 DNA follows: TGCAGCGTGACTCCGGGTCTTTATAACAATGAGCAGTTCTTC. Its translation: CSVTPGLYNNEQFF. This chain joins TRBV29-1 and TRBJ2-1; D not certain. CDR1 and CDR2 from the germline V gene are SQVTM and ANQGSEA. V was cut by 6 bases and J by 5 bases, with 17 bases left in between. The CDR3 has 14 amino acids.

The genes are TRBV9 and TRBJ2-5, with 9 nucleotides matching TRBD1. Near its end, the DNA agrees better with TRBJ2-7, so the J call may be wrong. CDR3 length equals 13 residues. The germline CDR1 and CDR2 sequences are SGDLS and YYNGEE. The CDR3 nucleotides are TGTGCCAGCAGCGTGGGGGACAGGGCCGAGCAGTACTTC. Its protein is CASSVGDRAEQYF.

The V gene is TRBV4-2, the J gene TRBJ2-1; D call uncertain. Germline CDR1 LGHNA, CDR2 YNFKEQ. Trimming pared 1 base from V and 2 bases from J, leaving 15 bases between. The CDR3 sequence is 17 residues long. The CDR3 nucleotides are TGTGCCAGCAGCCAAGGGATTCCAGCCTGGACCTACAATGAGCAGTTCTTC. It encodes CASSQGIPAWTYNEQFF.

This clonotype was observed a handful of times. This chain connects TRBV7-9 to TRBJ1-1; tentative D call: TRBD1 (6 bases). Trimming removed 5 bases at V and 3 bases at J, with 19 bases between. The germline CDR1 and CDR2 sequences are SEHNR and FQNEAQ (reference sequence). The CDR3 runs 16 residues. CDR3 DNA: TGTGCCAGCAGCCCGGGGGCGGCACTAGGACACACTGAAGCTTTCTTT. Amino acids: CASSPGAALGHTEAFF.

This clonotype came up a few times. The rearrangement uses TRBV14 and TRBJ2-4; D not resolved. V lost 0 bases and J lost 2, with 11 bases in between. Germline values: CDR1 SGHDN, CDR2 FVKESK. The CDR3 totals 16 residues. Here the CDR3 reads CASSQDASTTKNIQYF. The CDR3 nucleotides read TGTGCCAGCAGCCAAGACGCTAGTACCACCAAAAACATTCAGTACTTC. The variable domain in full, with the rest retrieved from reference TRBV14 and TRBJ2-4, is EAGVTQFPSHSVIEKGQTVTLRCDPISGHDNLYWYRRVMGKEIKFLLHFVKESKQDESGMPNNRFLAERTGGTYSTLKVQPAELEDSGVYFCASSQDASTTKNIQYFGAGTRLSVL.

V usage is TRBV24-1 and J usage is TRBJ1-2, with 7 bases aligning to TRBD1. The CDR3 has 14 residues. Germline CDR1 reads KGHDR; CDR2 reads SFDVKD. V was clipped by 8 bases and J by 6 bases; unmatched bases: 11. This CDR3 reads CATTKGDSLHGYTF. The CDR3, as DNA: TGTGCCACCACCAAGGGGGACAGCCTCCATGGCTACACCTTC.

This clonotype has more than one count but fewer than ten. This sequence joins TRBV2 and TRBJ2-2; D possibly matches TRBD1 or TRBD2 (6 bases each). The V end lost 4 bases, the J end lost 4 bases, and 16 bases lay between the germline ends. Germline CDR1 is SNHLY and CDR2 is FYNNEI. This CDR3 region has 16 residues. CDR3 in amino acids: CASSARGRGGTGELFF. DNA of the CDR3: TGTGCCAGCAGTGCGAGGGGCAGGGGAGGCACCGGGGAGCTGTTTTTT. Drawing the rest from reference TRBV2 and TRBJ2-2, the complete variable domain is EPEVTQTPSHQVTQMGQEVILRCVPISNHLYFYWYRQILGQKVEFLVSFYNNEISEKSEIFDDQFSVERPDGSNFTLKIRSTKLEDSAMYFCASSARGRGGTGELFFGEGSRLTVL.

J is TRBJ2-5 and V is TRBV7-2; D call uncertain. This CDR3 is built from 15 residues. Deletions cut 4 bases from V and 4 bases from J, with 16 bases between. Germline lookup yields CDR1 SGHTA and CDR2 FQGNSA. The CDR3 reads CASSSAINVAETQYF. Written as DNA, the CDR3 is TGTGCCAGCAGCTCAGCTATCAATGTGGCAGAGACCCAGTACTTC.

V gene TRBV4-2 combines with J gene TRBJ2-5; unclear D gene. Judging by the DNA end, TRBJ2-1 fits better; the J call may be wrong. Germline V gene sequence: CDR1 LGHNA, CDR2 YNFKEQ. This CDR3 region has 15 residues. The CDR3 is CASSQEYGSLNEQFF. The CDR3 bases are TGTGCCAGCAGCCAAGAGTACGGCTCCCTCAATGAGCAGTTCTTC.

This clonotype appeared once. CDR3 sequence reads: CSARGTSGSPTDTQYF. The CDR3 nucleotides read TGCAGTGCTAGGGGGACTAGCGGGTCCCCCACAGATACGCAGTATTTT. The chain carries TRBV20-1 and TRBJ2-3, with TRBD2 matching over 12 bases. The CDR3 is 16 residues long. CDR1 DFQATT and CDR2 SNEGSKA come from the germline V gene (reference sequence). Trimming cost V 3 bases and J 2 bases; bases outside gene matches: 6.

The chain carries TRBV4-1 and TRBJ2-2; weak D call: TRBD2 (6 bases). Germline V gives CDR1 MGHRA, CDR2 YSYEKL. Trimming pared 2 bases from V and 9 bases from J, leaving 13 bases between. CDR3 size: 14 residues. As DNA, the CDR3 is TGCGCCAGCAGCCAACCGGCGGGACGAAGGGAGCTGTTTTTT. This sequence encodes CASSQPAGRRELFF.

As to this clonotype: A much larger clone is a single base away; this may be a read error. Since the CDR3 does not end with the conserved phenylalanine or tryptophan, this likely comes from a read error. The rearrangement uses TRBV6-4 and TRBJ2-1; 15 bases agree with TRBD2. Germline CDR1 MRHNA, CDR2 SNTAGT. J was trimmed by 6 bases and V by 4 bases; bases with no gene match: 1. The CDR3 contains 15 residues. CDR3 amino acids: CASSGTSGGANEQFL. In DNA form, the CDR3 reads TGTGCCAGCAGTGGGACTAGCGGGGGGGCCAATGAGCAGTTCCTC.

The chain uses TRBV6-1 and TRBJ2-5; maybe TRBD2 (7 bases). The CDR3 contains 13 residues. The V gene lost 6 bases and the J gene lost 4 bases, with 12 bases spanning the gap. Germline CDR1 is MNHNS and CDR2 is SASEGT. The CDR3, as DNA: TGTGCCAGCAGCGGGGGAGGGGGAGAGACCCAGTACTTC. It specifies CASSGGGGETQYF.

This clonotype was seen a single time. The chain carries TRBV27 and TRBJ1-2, with D tentatively TRBD1 (6 bases). Per germline, CDR1 MNHEY and CDR2 SMNVEV (reference sequence). The ends were cut back, 7 bases at V and 5 bases at J, with 23 bases in the middle. The CDR3 runs 16 residues. As DNA, the CDR3 is TGTGCCAGCAAAATGGACAGCTTCCTCGACCAGTATGGCTACACCTTC. Translation: CASKMDSFLDQYGYTF.

The chain recombines TRBV11-2 with TRBJ1-2; no reliable D call. Between the trimmed V and J ends, which lost 5 bases and 5 bases, there was a span of 12 bases. The germline V gene has CDR1 SGHAT and CDR2 FQNNGV. The CDR3 consists of 13 residues. The CDR3 region is CASSEQHLYGYTF. The CDR3 DNA reads TGTGCCAGCAGCGAGCAGCACCTATATGGCTACACCTTC.

The chain uses TRBV4-2 and TRBJ2-5; 8 bases are shared with TRBD2. Germline lookup yields CDR1 LGHNA and CDR2 YNFKEQ. This CDR3 has 15 residues. V gave up 4 bases and J gave up 5 bases; unmatched junction bases: 9. DNA for the CDR3: TGTGCCAGCAGCCTGAGTAGTAGCGGGGACGAGACCCAGTACTTC. This encodes CASSLSSSGDETQYF.

The genes are TRBV6-1 and TRBJ2-5; no clear D. The CDR3 extends over 17 amino acids. Germline loops: CDR1 MNHNS, CDR2 SASEGT. V lost 4 bases to trimming and J lost 4 bases, with 22 bases between them. The CDR3 loop reads CASSGSFQIVQRETQYF. CDR3 bases: TGTGCCAGCAGTGGGTCCTTCCAGATCGTGCAACGAGAGACCCAGTACTTC.

This clonotype was picked up one time. The chain joins TRBV20-1 to TRBJ2-3; TRBD2 matches at 7 bases. J lost 1 base, V lost 5 bases, and 6 bases had no gene match. The CDR3 loop spans 14 amino acids. Germline lookup yields CDR1 DFQATT and CDR2 SNEGSKA (reference sequence). This CDR3 is CSAAGAGGTDTQYF. Written as DNA, the CDR3 is TGCAGTGCTGCTGGGGCGGGAGGCACAGATACGCAGTATTTT.

In DNA, the CDR3 is TGTGCCATCAGTGTCGACAGGGTGAGCACTGAAGCTTTCTTT. Encoded protein: CAISVDRVSTEAFF. The rearrangement joins TRBV10-3 to TRBJ1-1; 7 nucleotides align to TRBD1. V lost 4 bases and J lost 4; bases outside the gene matches: 6. The length of the CDR3 is 14 residues. In germline, CDR1 is ENHRY, CDR2 SYGVKD.